The 12 T cell receptor beta chains in this list originate from one sample, sequenced in a study of blood T cells in healthy people across ages. For the second PCR, which ran for roughly 7 to 11 cycles, a sample-barcoded 5' primer and a J-beta primer mix were used. TCRdb re-called the 5' RACE reads with MiXCR, one entry per CDR3 protein. Here the sample spans about 690,000 distinct CDR3 sequences, approximately 40% being singletons. The specimen was blood. These receptors all come from a man of 80 years or more in good health.

This chain connects TRBV3-1 to TRBJ2-1, with 9 bases aligning to TRBD2. V lost 1 base and J lost 7; bases outside the gene matches: 11. Germline V lookup: CDR1 LGHDT, CDR2 YNNKEL (reference sequence). The CDR3 has 17 residues. The CDR3 DNA reads TGTGCCAGCAGCCAAGGGCTAGCGGGGACCCTACGTAATGAGCAGTTCTTC. As protein: CASSQGLAGTLRNEQFF.

This clonotype was seen more than once but under ten times. The chain has TRBV7-2 and TRBJ2-1; TRBD1 is a possible D gene (6 bases). The CDR3 is made up of 15 amino acids. The ends were cut back, 0 bases at V and 4 bases at J, with 10 bases in the middle. The germline gives CDR1 SGHTA, CDR2 FQGNSA. Here the CDR3 reads CASSLAFGQYNEQFF. The CDR3 DNA reads TGTGCCAGCAGCTTAGCGTTCGGACAGTACAATGAGCAGTTCTTC.

Comment on this clonotype: One end of the junction does not line up with germline, which may come from a read error. V gene TRBV7-2 combines with J gene TRBJ2-5, with 11 bases fitting TRBD2. Per the germline V gene, CDR1 is SGHTA and CDR2 is FQGNSA. This CDR3 spans 14 amino acids. This chain's CDR3 is CAGSLAGGPETQYF. DNA of the CDR3: TGTGCCGGCAGCTTAGCGGGGGGGCCAGAGACCCAGTACTTC.

This clonotype turned up a few times. This chain connects TRBV5-1 to TRBJ2-2; a weak D match, TRBD1 (6 bases). The CDR3 contains 14 residues. Deletions cut 4 bases from V and 3 bases from J, with 10 bases between. Germline V gives CDR1 SGHRS, CDR2 YFSETQ. CDR3 in DNA: TGCGCCAGCAGCGCACAGGGATACACCGGGGAGCTGTTTTTT. Residues: CASSAQGYTGELFF.

A word on this clonotype: Since a much larger clone is just one base distant, this may be a read error. The chain carries TRBV29-1 and TRBJ2-5; possibly TRBD2 for D (5 bases). This CDR3 is 12 amino acids long. CDR1 is SQVTM, CDR2 ANQGSEA, per germline. Deletions cut 7 bases from V and 11 bases from J, with 20 bases between. CDR3 DNA sequence: TGCAGCGCTGCCCATTTACGGGATGAGCAGTACTTC. This translates into CSAAHLRDEQYF.

The V and J genes are TRBV27 and TRBJ2-1, with D perhaps assigned TRBD1 or TRBD2 (5 bases each). CDR1 MNHEY and CDR2 SMNVEV come from the germline V gene (reference sequence). The V gene lost 3 bases and the J gene lost 3 bases, with 18 bases spanning the gap. This CDR3 spans 17 amino acids. The CDR3 nucleotides read TGTGCCAGCAGTTTCGACAGACTATTAACAAACTACAATGAGCAGTTCTTC. Its protein is CASSFDRLLTNYNEQFF.

This clonotype was found a few times. The chain uses TRBV6-2 or TRBV6-3 and TRBJ2-4; no firm D call. Gene TRBJ2-7 matches the end of the DNA better, so the J call may be wrong. Germline CDR1 reads MNHEY; CDR2 reads SVGEGT. The CDR3 is 13 amino acids. The CDR3 DNA is TGTGCCAGCAGACCCGCGGAAAGTGACGAGCAGTACTTC. It translates to CASRPAESDEQYF.

This clonotype was seen many times. CDR3 bases: TGCAGCGCTCTAACGGGAGTCGGAGATACGCAGTATTTT. Translation gives CSALTGVGDTQYF. The rearrangement links TRBV29-1 to TRBJ2-3; D is possibly TRBD2 (6 bases). The CDR3 runs 13 residues. The V gene lost 7 bases and the J gene lost 5 bases, with 16 bases spanning the gap. Germline loops: CDR1 SQVTM, CDR2 ANQGSEA.

The rearrangement joins TRBV7-6 to TRBJ1-2; TRBD1 is a possible D gene (5 bases). V lost 3 bases, J lost 7 bases, and 12 bases lay in between. CDR1 SGHVS and CDR2 FNYEAQ come from the germline V gene. This CDR3 comprises 13 residues. In nucleotides, the CDR3 is TGTGCCAGCAGCTTCCGGGACGGAGGTGGCTACACCTTC. Translating gives CASSFRDGGGYTF. The full variable domain, completed using reference TRBV7-6 and TRBJ1-2, is GAGVSQSPRYKVTKRGQDVALRCDPISGHVSLYWYRQALGQGPEFLTYFNYEAQQDKSGLPNDRFSAERPEGSISTLTIQRTEQRDSAMYRCASSFRDGGGYTFGSGTRLTVV.

As regards this clonotype: One end of the junction fails to match germline, which may point to a read error. The J gene is TRBJ2-7, the V gene TRBV29-1; 10 bases fit TRBD1. The CDR3 contains 14 residues. CDR1 and CDR2 from the germline V gene are SQVTM and ANQGSEA. DNA of the CDR3: TGCAGTGTTGAAGCGACGGGACAGGGGTACGAGCAGTACTTC. Amino acids: CSVEATGQGYEQYF.

This clonotype has only a few counts. This chain uses TRBV14 with TRBJ2-1; the D gene is possibly TRBD2 (7 bases). The CDR3 sequence is 13 residues long. V lost 6 bases and J lost 3, with 9 bases in between. Germline lookup yields CDR1 SGHDN and CDR2 FVKESK. The CDR3 coding sequence is TGTGCCAGCAGGGGAGGGGGCTACAATGAGCAGTTCTTC. As protein: CASRGGGYNEQFF.

The V gene is TRBV7-6, the J gene TRBJ2-7, with D tentatively TRBD1 (6 bases). Per germline, CDR1 SGHVS and CDR2 FNYEAQ. There are 14 residues in the CDR3. V was cut by 3 bases and J by 6 bases, with 15 bases left in between. CDR3 loop: CASSLALGGLEQYF. The DNA of the CDR3 is TGTGCCAGCAGCTTGGCCCTAGGGGGTCTCGAGCAGTACTTC.